Sequencing of this T cell receptor beta chain was carried out in a study of T cell repertoires and HLA-DP antigens. With regard to this clone: Its antigen is unidentified.

Amplification used primers for 54 TRBV and 13 TRBJ segments. Data came from immunoSEQ multiplex PCR; TCRdb stores just in-frame clones and leaves some out. The data show over 100,000 clones, almost 95% seen once. Study observations and caveats: Naive and memory CD4+ repertoires were not analysed separately.

Purity of the untouched CD4+ T cells was around 98%. Trimming left V 7 bases short and J 7 bases short, with 26 bases between. The CDR3 has 17 residues. Germline V lookup: CDR1 MDHEN, CDR2 SYDVKM. The sequence derives from a woman aged 18-30 years in good health and CMV-seronegative. Sequencing input: CD4+ T cells from PBMCs. The genes are TRBV28 and TRBJ2-1; the D gene could be TRBD1 or TRBD2 (5 bases each). The CDR3 reads CASILGGELRGLNEQFF. In DNA form, the CDR3 reads TGTGCCAGCATCCTAGGTGGGGAGCTAAGGGGCCTTAATGAGCAGTTCTTC.